This TCR beta chain emerged from a study of T cells in tuberculosis. Study information: This South African cohort compared adolescents with or without latent tuberculosis against adults with active tuberculosis.

Using immunoSEQ multiplex PCR, the repertoire was profiled, and TCRdb retains in-frame clones only, with some absent. The sample shows tens of thousands of clones, about 95% of them seen only once. The specimen was PBMCs. The TCR originated in a donor aged 5-35 years with latent tuberculosis or without tuberculosis infection.

The CDR3 DNA follows: TGTGCCAGCAGTTATTGGACAGGGGCATCCGGGGAGCTGTTTTTT. Amino acids: CASSYWTGASGELFF. V is TRBV6-6 and J is TRBJ2-2, with 9 positions matching TRBD1. CDR1 MNHNY and CDR2 SVGAGI come from the germline V gene (reference sequence). The CDR3 is 15 residues long. The V segment lost 3 bases and the J segment 6 bases; nucleotides outside the gene matches: 5.